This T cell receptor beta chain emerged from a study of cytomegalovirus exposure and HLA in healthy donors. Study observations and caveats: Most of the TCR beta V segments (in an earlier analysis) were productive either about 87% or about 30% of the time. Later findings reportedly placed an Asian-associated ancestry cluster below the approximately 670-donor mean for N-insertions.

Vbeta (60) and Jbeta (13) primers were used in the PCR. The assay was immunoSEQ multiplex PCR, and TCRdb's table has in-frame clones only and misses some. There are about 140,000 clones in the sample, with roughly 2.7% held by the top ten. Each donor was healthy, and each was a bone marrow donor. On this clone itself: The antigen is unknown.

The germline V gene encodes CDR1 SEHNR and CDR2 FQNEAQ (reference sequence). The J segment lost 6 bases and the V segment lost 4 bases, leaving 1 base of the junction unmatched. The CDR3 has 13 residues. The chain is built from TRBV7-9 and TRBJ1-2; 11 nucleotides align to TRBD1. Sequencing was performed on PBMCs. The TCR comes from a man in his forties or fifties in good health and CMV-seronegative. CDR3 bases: TGTGCCAGCAGCTCGGACAGGGGGCATGGCTACACCTTC. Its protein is CASSSDRGHGYTF. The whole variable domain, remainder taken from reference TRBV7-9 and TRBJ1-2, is DTGVSQNPRHKITKRGQNVTFRCDPISEHNRLYWYRQTLGQGPEFLTYFQNEAQLEKSRLLSDRFSAERPKGSFSTLEIQRTEQGDSAMYLCASSSDRGHGYTFGSGTRLTVV.